This entry lists 9 T cell receptor beta chains sequenced from one sample in a study of OX40 agonist ivuxolimab in advanced cancers. TCRdb's table, derived via immunoSEQ multiplex PCR, lists solely in-frame clones and lacks some. Found here are approximately 50,000 clones, around nine tenths of them singletons; the top ten hold roughly 1.1%. The material sequenced was CD4+ or CD8+ T cells sorted from blood, taken in a trial of the OX40 agonist ivuxolimab. These receptors originate from an adult with an advanced solid tumor such as melanoma, head and neck, liver or kidney cancer.

The CDR3 loop is CASSLAGTEAFF. CDR3 sequence (DNA): TGTGCCAGCAGCTTAGCGGGAACTGAAGCTTTCTTT. The genes are TRBV7-6 and TRBJ1-1; D remains ambiguous. The germline V gene encodes CDR1 SGHVS and CDR2 FNYEAQ. The CDR3 contains 12 residues. Between the trimmed V and J ends, which lost 0 bases and 5 bases, there was a span of 4 bases.

The rearrangement uses TRBV7-2 and TRBJ2-7; 8 bases map to TRBD1. Germline V CDR1 and CDR2: SGHTA, FQGNSA. The CDR3 has 14 amino acids. The V gene end was trimmed by 4 bases and the J gene end by 4 bases; junction bases not matched to a gene: 6. As DNA, the CDR3 is TGTGCCAGCAGCTCCCGACAGGGGCCTTACGAGCAGTACTTC. Encoded protein: CASSSRQGPYEQYF.

The V gene is TRBV11-2, the J gene TRBJ2-7; possibly TRBD1 or TRBD2 for D (5 bases each). There are 14 residues in the CDR3. The V end was cut by 1 base, the J end by 4 bases, with 11 bases between. Germline CDR1 reads SGHAT; CDR2 reads FQNNGV. CDR3 sequence (DNA): TGTGCCAGCAGCTTAGCGGGACCTCCTTACGAGCAGTACTTC. Amino acid sequence: CASSLAGPPYEQYF.

This chain connects TRBV19 to TRBJ2-3, with 9 bases matching TRBD2. J was trimmed by 2 bases and V by 7 bases; bases with no gene match: 7. The germline V gene has CDR1 LNHDA and CDR2 SQIVND (reference sequence). This CDR3 has 15 amino acids. The CDR3 sequence is CASTGGLAFTDTQYF. CDR3 sequence (DNA): TGTGCCAGTACGGGCGGACTAGCGTTCACAGATACGCAGTATTTT. The full variable domain, completed using reference TRBV19 and TRBJ2-3, is DGGITQSPKYLFRKEGQNVTLSCEQNLNHDAMYWYRQDPGQGLRLIYYSQIVNDFQKGDIAEGYSVSREKKESFPLTVTSAQKNPTAFYLCASTGGLAFTDTQYFGPGTRLTVL.

This sequence joins TRBV16 and TRBJ1-4, with 10 bases matching TRBD1. The CDR3 runs to 14 residues. Germline CDR1 reads KGHSY; CDR2 reads FQNENV. V shed 3 bases, J shed 8 bases, and the junction held 3 bases outside the gene matches. CDR3 nucleotides: TGTGCCAGCAGCCAGGGGACAGGGGAAGAAAAACTGTTTTTT. This codes for CASSQGTGEEKLFF. Full variable domain (remainder filled in from reference TRBV16 and TRBJ1-4): GEEVAQTPKHLVRGEGQKAKLYCAPIKGHSYVFWYQQVLKNEFKFLISFQNENVFDETGMPKERFSAKCLPNSPCSLEIQATKLEDSAVYFCASSQGTGEEKLFFGSGTQLSVL.

The chain carries TRBV28 and TRBJ1-4, with D possibly TRBD1 on 6 matching bases. Germline V gene data show CDR1 as MDHEN and CDR2 as SYDVKM. The V and J ends lost 4 bases and 6 bases respectively, with 12 bases between them. The CDR3 length is 14 residues. CDR3 in amino acids: CASSSSGGDEKLFF. The CDR3 bases are TGTGCCAGCAGTTCCAGTGGGGGCGATGAAAAACTGTTTTTT. The full variable domain, completed using reference TRBV28 and TRBJ1-4, is DVKVTQSSRYLVKRTGEKVFLECVQDMDHENMFWYRQDPGLGLRLIYFSYDVKMKEKGDIPEGYSVSREKKERFSLILESASTNQTSMYLCASSSSGGDEKLFFGSGTQLSVL.

The rearrangement links TRBV9 to TRBJ2-2; D possibly corresponds to TRBD2 (5 bases). The CDR3 is 17 amino acids. Germline CDR1 SGDLS, CDR2 YYNGEE. V was shortened by 0 bases and J by 0 bases, with 12 bases between the two germline ends. CDR3 protein: CASSVVGREPNTGELFF. DNA of the CDR3: TGTGCCAGCAGCGTAGTCGGAAGGGAGCCGAACACCGGGGAGCTGTTTTTT.

This chain uses TRBV11-2 with TRBJ2-5, with 7 bases identical to TRBD2. J lost 5 bases, V lost 1 base, and 10 bases had no gene match. Germline lookup yields CDR1 SGHAT and CDR2 FQNNGV. The CDR3 is 16 residues long. CDR3 region: CASSLGTGGVGETQYF. The CDR3 DNA is TGTGCCAGCAGCTTAGGGACGGGAGGCGTAGGGGAGACCCAGTACTTC.

The chain has TRBV7-9 and TRBJ2-1, with 8 bases matching TRBD2. The CDR3 sequence is 14 residues long. The germline V gene encodes CDR1 SEHNR and CDR2 FQNEAQ (reference sequence). V was clipped by 4 bases and J by 6 bases; unmatched bases: 5. CDR3 loop: CASSSLAEPNEQFF. The CDR3 region has the DNA TGTGCCAGCAGCTCACTAGCGGAGCCCAATGAGCAGTTCTTC.